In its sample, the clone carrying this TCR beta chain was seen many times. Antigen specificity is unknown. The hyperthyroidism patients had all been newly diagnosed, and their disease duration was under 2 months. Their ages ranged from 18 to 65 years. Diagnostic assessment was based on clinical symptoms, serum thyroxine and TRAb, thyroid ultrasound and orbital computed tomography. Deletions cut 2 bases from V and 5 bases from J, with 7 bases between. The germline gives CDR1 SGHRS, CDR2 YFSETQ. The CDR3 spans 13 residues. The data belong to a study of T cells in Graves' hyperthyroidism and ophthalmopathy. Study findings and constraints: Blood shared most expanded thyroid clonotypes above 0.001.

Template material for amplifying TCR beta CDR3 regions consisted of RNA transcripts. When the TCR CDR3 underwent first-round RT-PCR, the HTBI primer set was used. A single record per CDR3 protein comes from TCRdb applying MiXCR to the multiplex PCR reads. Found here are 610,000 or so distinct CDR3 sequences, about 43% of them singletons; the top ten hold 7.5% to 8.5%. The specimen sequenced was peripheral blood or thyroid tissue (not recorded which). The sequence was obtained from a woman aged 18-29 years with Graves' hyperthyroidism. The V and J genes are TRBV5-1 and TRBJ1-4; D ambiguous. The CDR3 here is CASSFVTNEKLFF. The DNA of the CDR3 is TGCGCCAGCAGCTTTGTCACCAATGAAAAACTGTTTTTT.